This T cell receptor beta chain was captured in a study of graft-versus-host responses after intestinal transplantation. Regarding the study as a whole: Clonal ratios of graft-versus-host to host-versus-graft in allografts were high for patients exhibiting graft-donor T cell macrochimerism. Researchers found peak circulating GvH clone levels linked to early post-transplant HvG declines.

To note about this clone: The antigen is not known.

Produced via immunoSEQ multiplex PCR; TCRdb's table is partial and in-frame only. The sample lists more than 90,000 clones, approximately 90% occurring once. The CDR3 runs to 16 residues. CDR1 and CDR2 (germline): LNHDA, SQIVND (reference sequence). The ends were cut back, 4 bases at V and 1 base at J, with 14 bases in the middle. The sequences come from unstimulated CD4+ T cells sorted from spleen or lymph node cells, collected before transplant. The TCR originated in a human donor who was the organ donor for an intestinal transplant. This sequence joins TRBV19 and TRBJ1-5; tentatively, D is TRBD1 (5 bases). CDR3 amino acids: CASSTNPGRSNQPQHF. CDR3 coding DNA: TGTGCCAGTAGTACCAATCCGGGACGCAGCAATCAGCCCCAGCATTTT.